This T cell receptor (beta chain) was recovered during a study of blood T cell repertoires in COVID-19. CDR1 is MNHEY and CDR2 is SMNVEV in the germline V gene (reference sequence). V lost 6 bases and J lost 6; bases outside the gene matches: 7. The CDR3 length is 13 residues. Measured with immunoSEQ multiplex PCR; TCRdb has only the in-frame clones, and not every one. In the table there are roughly 50,000 clones, approximately 80% of which are singletons. The chain recombines TRBV27 with TRBJ2-7; 8 nucleotides match TRBD1. The specimen was peripheral blood. This clonotype was sampled from a woman of 80 years or more with acute or convalescent COVID-19. CDR3 region: CASRWDRRGEQYF. In nucleotides, the CDR3 is TGTGCCAGCAGGTGGGACAGGAGGGGCGAGCAGTACTTC.